The T cell receptor beta chain under discussion was sequenced for a study of T cells in localized non-small cell lung cancer. Study-level findings and limits: The study found T cell clonality highest in uninvolved adjacent lung, above tumor.

The germline V gene encodes CDR1 SGHTA and CDR2 FQGNSA. The V and J ends lost 1 base and 5 bases respectively, with 6 bases between them. The CDR3 contains 13 residues. Regarding this clone: Antigen: not known.

Some clones are missing from TCRdb's copy, which holds only in-frame ones; the method was immunoSEQ multiplex PCR. The sample carries some 85,000 clones, less than 85% recorded once. The material sequenced was PBMCs, taken before any cancer treatment. The clonotype was recovered from a man aged 40 to 75 with stage II squamous cell lung carcinoma. The chain uses TRBV7-2 and TRBJ2-1, with D uncertain. CDR3 nucleotides: TGTGCCAGCAGCTTAGGGGTCGACAATGAGCAGTTCTTC. Encoded protein: CASSLGVDNEQFF. Combining the CDR3 with reference TRBV7-2 and TRBJ2-1 gives the whole variable domain GAGVSQSPSNKVTEKGKDVELRCDPISGHTALYWYRQSLGQGLEFLIYFQGNSAPDKSGLPSDRFSAERTGGSVSTLTIQRTQQEDSAVYLCASSLGVDNEQFFGPGTRLTVL.